The T cell receptor (beta chain) described here comes from a study of T cells in Graves' hyperthyroidism and ophthalmopathy. Germline-derived CDR1 and CDR2 are LGHDT and YNNKEL (reference sequence). CDR3 length: 17 residues. V shed 1 base, J shed 3 bases, and the junction held 6 bases outside the gene matches. This clonotype has only a few counts. Patients aged 18 to 65 had newly diagnosed hyperthyroidism that had lasted under 2 months. Extraction of PBMCs used more than 8.5 ml of fresh peripheral blood. What was amplified from RNA transcripts were TCR beta CDR3 regions. The HTBI set primed first-round TCR CDR3 RT-PCR. TCRdb redid the calling of the multiplex PCR reads with MiXCR, one entry per CDR3 protein. The sample records around 480,000 distinct CDR3 sequences, around an eighth being singletons.

The sequencing input was blood. The rearrangement uses TRBV3-1 and TRBJ2-2; 9 positions match TRBD1. The sequence derives from a woman between 18 and 29 years old with Graves' hyperthyroidism. The CDR3 nucleotides read TGTGCCAGCAGCCAAGTTTTGGGACAGGGCGACACCGGGGAGCTGTTTTTT. Translated: CASSQVLGQGDTGELFF.